This T cell receptor (beta chain) was captured by sequencing in a study of blood T cells in healthy people across ages. Overall study findings and caveats: CMV infection status of these donors was not known. Higher diversity and more naive CD4+ cells were features of long-lived donors, compared to aged donors.

A sample-barcoded 5' primer and a J-beta primer mix were used in a second PCR of roughly 7 to 11 cycles. Via MiXCR, TCRdb re-called the 5' RACE reads, giving one row per CDR3 protein. The repertoire holds around 940,000 distinct CDR3 sequences, with just over 50% as singletons. PBMCs numbering at least 6.5 million were isolated per sample. Remarks on this clonotype: What it binds is unknown.

Material: blood. This TCR came from a woman aged 55 to 70 in good health.

The CDR3: CASSLREGLSYEQYF. The DNA for the CDR3 is TGTGCCAGCAGTTTGAGGGAAGGGCTATCCTACGAGCAGTACTTC. The chain recombines TRBV27 with TRBJ2-7; possibly TRBD2 for D (5 bases). The germline V gene has CDR1 MNHEY and CDR2 SMNVEV (reference sequence). The V end was cut by 3 bases, the J end by 1 base, with 13 bases between. The CDR3 is made up of 15 amino acids.